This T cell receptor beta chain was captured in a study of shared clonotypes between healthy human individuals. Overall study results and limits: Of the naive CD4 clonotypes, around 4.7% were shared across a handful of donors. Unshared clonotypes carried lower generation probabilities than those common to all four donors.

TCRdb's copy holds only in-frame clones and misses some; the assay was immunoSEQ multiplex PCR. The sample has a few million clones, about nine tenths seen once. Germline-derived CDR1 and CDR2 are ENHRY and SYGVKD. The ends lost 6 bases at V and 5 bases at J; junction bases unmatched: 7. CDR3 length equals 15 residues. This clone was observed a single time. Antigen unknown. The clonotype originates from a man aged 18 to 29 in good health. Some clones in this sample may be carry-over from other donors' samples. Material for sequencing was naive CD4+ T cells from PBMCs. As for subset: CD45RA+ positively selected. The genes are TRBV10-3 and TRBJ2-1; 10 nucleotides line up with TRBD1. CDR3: CAIRSDRGLNNEQFF. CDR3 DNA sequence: TGTGCCATCAGATCTGACAGGGGGCTTAACAATGAGCAGTTCTTC.